These T cell receptor beta chains were read from a single sample in a study of blood T cell repertoires in COVID-19. Assay: immunoSEQ multiplex PCR; the TCRdb copy retains only in-frame clones and omits some. The repertoire consists of some 490,000 clones, with approximately 90% occurring once and the leading ten covering more than 7.5%. Sequenced input: PBMCs or T cells enriched from blood (not recorded which). These TCRs come from a woman aged 60-75 years who had recovered from COVID-19. Both conserved end residues are part of each CDR3. A D gene is named only where the DNA matches it firmly. Clone size appears in some rows only: once, few, many, or a class for an expanded clone.

V gene: TRBV2
J gene: TRBJ1-1
D gene: -
clone size: -
CDR3 protein: CASSEERDTEAFF
CDR3 DNA: TGTGCCAGCAGTGAAGAGAGGGACACTGAAGCTTTCTTT

V gene: TRBV9
J gene: TRBJ2-1
D gene: TRBD1
clone size: -
CDR3 protein: CASSETGANNEQFF
CDR3 DNA: TGTGCCAGCAGCGAGACAGGGGCGAACAATGAGCAGTTCTTC

V gene: TRBV6-2/TRBV6-3
J gene: TRBJ2-1
D gene: TRBD2
clone size: -
CDR3 protein: CASSYSTSGGIYNEQFF
CDR3 DNA: TGTGCCAGCAGTTACAGCACTAGCGGTGGGATCTACAATGAGCAGTTCTTC

V gene: TRBV2
J gene: TRBJ1-4
D gene: -
clone size: -
CDR3 protein: CASSEAAGNEKLFF
CDR3 DNA: TGTGCCAGCAGTGAAGCGGCGGGTAATGAAAAACTGTTTTTT

V gene: TRBV7-9
J gene: TRBJ1-1
D gene: -
clone size: -
CDR3 protein: CASSLAAGAGEAFF
CDR3 DNA: TGTGCCAGCAGCCTGGCGGCAGGGGCGGGTGAAGCTTTCTTT

V gene: TRBV5-6
J gene: TRBJ2-1
D gene: -
clone size: -
CDR3 protein: CASSLGTRNEQFF
CDR3 DNA: TGTGCCAGCAGCTTGGGTACTAGGAATGAGCAGTTCTTC

V gene: TRBV18
J gene: TRBJ2-2
D gene: TRBD2
clone size: -
CDR3 protein: CASSPLGTTTGELFF
CDR3 DNA: TGTGCCAGCTCACCACTAGGGACTACCACCGGGGAGCTGTTTTTT

V gene: TRBV5-1
J gene: TRBJ1-4
D gene: TRBD1
clone size: -
CDR3 protein: CASSAGQPTNEKLFF
CDR3 DNA: TGCGCCAGCAGCGCGGGACAGCCAACTAATGAAAAACTGTTTTTT

V gene: TRBV19
J gene: TRBJ2-1
D gene: -
clone size: -
CDR3 protein: CASSIAARSSYNEQFF
CDR3 DNA: TGTGCCAGTAGTATTGCGGCGAGAAGCTCCTACAATGAGCAGTTCTTC

V gene: TRBV3-1/TRBV3-2
J gene: TRBJ2-7
D gene: TRBD2
clone size: -
CDR3 protein: CASSQVKGGEQYF
CDR3 DNA: TGTGCCAGCAGCCAAGTTAAGGGAGGGGAGCAGTACTTC

V gene: TRBV24-1
J gene: TRBJ2-2
D gene: TRBD1
clone size: -
CDR3 protein: CATSEPGQGSTGELFF
CDR3 DNA: TGTGCCACCAGTGAACCGGGACAGGGTTCCACCGGGGAGCTGTTTTTT

V gene: TRBV12-3/TRBV12-4
J gene: TRBJ2-2
D gene: -
clone size: -
CDR3 protein: CASSSRPTGELFF
CDR3 DNA: TGTGCCAGCAGTTCTAGGCCCACCGGGGAGCTGTTTTTT

V gene: TRBV5-8
J gene: TRBJ2-1
D gene: -
clone size: -
CDR3 protein: CASSSHPRGNEQFF
CDR3 DNA: TGTGCCAGCAGCTCCCATCCCCGGGGCAATGAGCAGTTCTTC

V gene: TRBV2
J gene: TRBJ1-1
D gene: -
clone size: -
CDR3 protein: CASSGSLMNTEAFF
CDR3 DNA: TGTGCCAGCAGTGGGAGCCTCATGAACACTGAAGCTTTCTTT

V gene: TRBV4-1
J gene: TRBJ1-3
D gene: -
clone size: few
CDR3 protein: CASSQAPAGGNTIYF
CDR3 DNA: TGCGCCAGCAGCCAAGCCCCTGCAGGCGGAAACACCATATATTTT

V gene: TRBV7-8
J gene: TRBJ1-1
D gene: -
clone size: -
CDR3 protein: CASSPGLGETEAFF
CDR3 DNA: TGTGCCAGCAGCCCTGGGTTGGGAGAGACTGAAGCTTTCTTT

V gene: TRBV30
J gene: TRBJ2-7
D gene: TRBD1
clone size: -
CDR3 protein: CAWSYTSRDRVYEQYF
CDR3 DNA: TGTGCCTGGAGTTACACCTCCCGGGACAGGGTATACGAGCAGTACTTC

V gene: TRBV18
J gene: TRBJ1-2
D gene: -
clone size: -
CDR3 protein: CASSPGLLYGYTF
CDR3 DNA: TGTGCCAGCTCACCGGGACTTCTTTATGGCTACACCTTC

V gene: TRBV12-3/TRBV12-4
J gene: TRBJ2-1
D gene: -
clone size: -
CDR3 protein: CASSFTLGAEQFF
CDR3 DNA: TGTGCCAGCAGTTTTACGCTCGGAGCCGAGCAGTTCTTC

V gene: TRBV15
J gene: TRBJ2-3
D gene: -
clone size: once
CDR3 protein: CATSRDFPYTQYF
CDR3 DNA: TGTGCCACCAGCAGAGATTTCCCTTATACGCAGTATTTT

V gene: TRBV10-3
J gene: TRBJ1-2
D gene: -
clone size: -
CDR3 protein: CAISEPPGQPIYGYTF
CDR3 DNA: TGTGCCATCAGTGAGCCTCCGGGACAACCAATATATGGCTACACCTTC

V gene: TRBV3-1/TRBV3-2
J gene: TRBJ2-2
D gene: TRBD1
clone size: -
CDR3 protein: CASSLGTGVIRELFF
CDR3 DNA: TGTGCCAGCAGCCTGGGGACAGGGGTTATCCGGGAGCTGTTTTTT

V gene: TRBV4-1
J gene: TRBJ1-2
D gene: TRBD1
clone size: -
CDR3 protein: CASSQDNRGYGYTF
CDR3 DNA: TGCGCCAGCAGCCAAGATAACAGGGGATATGGCTACACCTTC

V gene: TRBV6-5
J gene: TRBJ1-2
D gene: -
clone size: -
CDR3 protein: CASSYEGRGYGYTF
CDR3 DNA: TGTGCCAGCAGTTACGAAGGCAGGGGATACGGCTACACCTTC

V gene: TRBV24-1
J gene: TRBJ1-4
D gene: -
clone size: -
CDR3 protein: CATRGARNEKLFF
CDR3 DNA: TGTGCCACCAGGGGGGCTCGGAATGAAAAACTGTTTTTT

V gene: TRBV7-9
J gene: TRBJ2-3
D gene: -
clone size: -
CDR3 protein: CASSEDNGWNTQYF
CDR3 DNA: TGTGCCAGCAGCGAGGACAATGGGTGGAATACGCAGTATTTT

V gene: TRBV7-2
J gene: TRBJ1-6
D gene: -
clone size: -
CDR3 protein: CASSLGGVDSPLHF
CDR3 DNA: TGTGCCAGCAGCTTAGGGGGGGTAGATTCACCCCTCCACTTT

V gene: TRBV7-2
J gene: TRBJ2-3
D gene: -
clone size: -
CDR3 protein: CASSWGRTDTQYF
CDR3 DNA: TGTGCCAGCAGCTGGGGGCGCACAGATACGCAGTATTTT

V gene: TRBV5-1
J gene: TRBJ2-3
D gene: TRBD2
clone size: -
CDR3 protein: CASSAGTSATDTQYF
CDR3 DNA: TGCGCCAGCAGCGCCGGGACTAGCGCCACAGATACGCAGTATTTT

V gene: TRBV5-1
J gene: TRBJ1-4
D gene: -
clone size: -
CDR3 protein: CASSLEFGGGISNEKLFF
CDR3 DNA: TGCGCCAGCAGCTTGGAATTTGGGGGCGGCATATCTAATGAAAAACTGTTTTTT

V gene: TRBV19
J gene: TRBJ1-2
D gene: TRBD1
clone size: -
CDR3 protein: CATRNQGGAGYGYTF
CDR3 DNA: TGTGCCACCCGAAACCAAGGGGGCGCGGGCTATGGCTACACCTTC

V gene: TRBV15
J gene: TRBJ1-1
D gene: -
clone size: -
CDR3 protein: CATSRDHPPRPFF
CDR3 DNA: TGTGCCACCAGCAGAGATCATCCCCCCAGGCCTTTCTTT

V gene: TRBV18
J gene: TRBJ1-6
D gene: -
clone size: -
CDR3 protein: CASSPRQGLDSPLHF
CDR3 DNA: TGTGCCAGCTCACCACGGCAGGGGTTGGATTCACCCCTCCACTTT

V gene: TRBV5-4
J gene: TRBJ1-2
D gene: -
clone size: -
CDR3 protein: CASSLAGSNYGYTF
CDR3 DNA: TGTGCCAGCAGCTTGGCCGGTAGTAACTATGGCTACACCTTC

V gene: TRBV3-1/TRBV3-2
J gene: TRBJ1-5
D gene: TRBD1
clone size: -
CDR3 protein: CASSPGGRNQPQHF
CDR3 DNA: TGTGCCAGCAGCCCAGGGGGACGGAATCAGCCCCAGCATTTT

V gene: TRBV5-1
J gene: TRBJ2-1
D gene: TRBD1
clone size: -
CDR3 protein: CASSWGQGAYNEQFF
CDR3 DNA: TGCGCCAGCAGCTGGGGACAGGGGGCTTACAATGAGCAGTTCTTC

V gene: TRBV5-6
J gene: TRBJ1-2
D gene: -
clone size: -
CDR3 protein: CASSFGTPINYGYTF
CDR3 DNA: TGTGCCAGCAGCTTTGGGACACCAATTAACTATGGCTACACCTTC

V gene: TRBV7-9
J gene: TRBJ2-7
D gene: TRBD1
clone size: once
CDR3 protein: CASTGTGTGVREQYF
CDR3 DNA: TGTGCCAGCACTGGAACCGGGACAGGGGTGAGGGAGCAGTACTTC

V gene: TRBV6-4
J gene: TRBJ1-4
D gene: -
clone size: -
CDR3 protein: CASSDSGRGWEKLFF
CDR3 DNA: TGTGCCAGCAGTGACTCGGGTAGGGGATGGGAAAAACTGTTTTTT

V gene: TRBV7-8
J gene: TRBJ2-3
D gene: TRBD2
clone size: -
CDR3 protein: CASSPVAGGNTDTQYF
CDR3 DNA: TGTGCCAGCAGCCCCGTAGCGGGGGGGAACACAGATACGCAGTATTTT

V gene: TRBV5-1
J gene: TRBJ2-5
D gene: TRBD1
clone size: -
CDR3 protein: CASSRDRGKETQYF
CDR3 DNA: TGCGCCAGCAGCAGGGACAGGGGGAAGGAGACCCAGTACTTC

V gene: TRBV6-1
J gene: TRBJ1-2
D gene: -
clone size: -
CDR3 protein: CASSDSAGAGYGYTF
CDR3 DNA: TGTGCCAGCAGTGATTCGGCAGGGGCAGGCTATGGCTACACCTTC

V gene: TRBV27
J gene: TRBJ1-2
D gene: -
clone size: -
CDR3 protein: CASSLSQGYHYGYTF
CDR3 DNA: TGTGCCAGCAGTTTGTCTCAGGGCTATCACTATGGCTACACCTTC

V gene: TRBV11-2
J gene: TRBJ2-1
D gene: -
clone size: -
CDR3 protein: CASSQSDEQFF
CDR3 DNA: TGTGCCAGCAGCCAGAGCGATGAGCAGTTCTTC

V gene: TRBV7-9
J gene: TRBJ2-6
D gene: -
clone size: -
CDR3 protein: CASSLGIDISSGANVLTF
CDR3 DNA: TGTGCCAGCAGCTTAGGAATCGACATTTCCTCTGGGGCCAACGTCCTGACTTTC

V gene: TRBV18
J gene: TRBJ1-1
D gene: TRBD1
clone size: -
CDR3 protein: CASSPQGATEAFF
CDR3 DNA: TGTGCCAGCTCGCCACAGGGGGCCACTGAAGCTTTCTTT

V gene: TRBV4-1
J gene: TRBJ2-2
D gene: -
clone size: few
CDR3 protein: CASSLRTYTGELFF
CDR3 DNA: TGCGCCAGCAGCTTACGAACTTACACCGGGGAGCTGTTTTTT